These 15 T cell receptor beta chains came from one sample sequenced in a study of T-cell reconstitution after alpha-beta-depleted transplantation in children. Unique molecular identifiers featured in how the TCRbeta library was prepared. Each CDR3 protein gets one entry after TCRdb re-called the PCR reads with MiXCR. The profile shows 500,000 to 650,000 distinct CDR3 sequences, approximately 13% of them singletons. This material consisted of PBMCs, mostly from graft donor cells, taken 360 days after TCRalphabeta/CD19-depleted stem cell transplant. The source of these receptors is a male patient between 10 and 17 years old who had a stem cell transplant for acute myeloid leukemia, so the T cells may come from the graft donor.

CDR3 sequence: CSAQSGTYEQYF. CDR3 nucleotides: TGCAGCGCTCAGTCGGGAACCTACGAGCAGTACTTC. The chain joins TRBV29-1 to TRBJ2-7; TRBD2 is a possible D gene (5 bases). The CDR3 has 12 amino acids. V was trimmed by 7 bases and J by 2 bases, leaving 12 bases between them. The germline gives CDR1 SQVTM, CDR2 ANQGSEA.

The chain is built from TRBV24-1 and TRBJ2-1; D perhaps matches TRBD2 (5 bases). The CDR3 consists of 15 residues. Trimming removed 8 bases from V and 4 bases from J, with 17 bases in between. CDR1 and CDR2 from the germline V gene are KGHDR and SFDVKD. The CDR3 bases are TGTGCCACCAAAGGCCCAGCGGAAGATTACAATGAGCAGTTCTTC. Protein: CATKGPAEDYNEQFF.

This clonotype was seen many times. The CDR3: CASSYGRVYEQYF. CDR3 nucleotides: TGTGCCAGCAGTTACGGGAGGGTCTACGAGCAGTACTTC. The V gene is TRBV12-3 or TRBV12-4, the J gene TRBJ2-7, with 8 bases matching TRBD2. The V and J ends lost 4 bases and 3 bases, in that order; junction bases with no gene match: 2. CDR3 length: 13 residues.

The chain is built from TRBV7-3 and TRBJ1-6; no clear D. The length of the CDR3 is 13 residues. The germline gives CDR1 SGHTA, CDR2 FQGTGA. Trimming removed 4 bases from V and 7 bases from J, with 8 bases in between. The CDR3 DNA follows: TGTGCCAGCAGCTCCCGTCCCAATTCACCCCTCCACTTT. This encodes CASSSRPNSPLHF.

The chain couples TRBV10-3 to TRBJ2-3, with D unclear. From germline, CDR1 is ENHRY and CDR2 SYGVKD. The length of the CDR3 is 12 residues. With 6 bases removed from V and 8 bases from J, the gap between germline ends came to 12 bases. As DNA, the CDR3 is TGTGCCATCAGGGGCCAGACTGTTACGCAGTATTTT. The encoded protein is CAIRGQTVTQYF.

This clonotype was recorded many times. The V gene is TRBV20-1, the J gene TRBJ2-6, with 7 bases fitting TRBD1. The CDR3 covers 16 residues. Unmatched junction bases numbered 7, after V lost 5 bases and J lost 0 bases. Per germline, CDR1 DFQATT and CDR2 SNEGSKA (reference sequence). CDR3 in DNA: TGCAGTGCTCAGGGACAGCTTAGCTCTGGGGCCAACGTCCTGACTTTC. Translation: CSAQGQLSSGANVLTF.

This chain joins TRBV7-8 and TRBJ2-7, with a possible D match to TRBD2 (6 bases). CDR1 is SGHVS and CDR2 is FQNEAQ in the germline V gene. V shed 5 bases and J shed 3 bases, with 17 bases lying between them. The CDR3 is made up of 15 amino acids. The CDR3, as DNA: TGTGCCAGCAGCCCACGTTGGAGGGTAGACTACGAGCAGTACTTC. Encoded protein: CASSPRWRVDYEQYF.

The sample holds many counts of this clonotype. J is TRBJ2-2 and V is TRBV24-1; no clear D gene. Per the germline V gene, CDR1 is KGHDR and CDR2 is SFDVKD. Trimming left V 0 bases short and J 7 bases short, with 8 bases between. This CDR3 has 14 residues. CDR3 nucleotide sequence: TGTGCCACCAGTGATTTGCTTTCAGGCGGGGAGCTGTTTTTT. Its translation: CATSDLLSGGELFF.

The chain recombines TRBV7-2 with TRBJ2-7, with TRBD2 identical over 8 bases. With V trimmed by 1 base and J by 0 bases, 5 bases remained unmatched. The CDR3 is made up of 16 amino acids. The germline V gene encodes CDR1 SGHTA and CDR2 FQGNSA. The CDR3 sequence is CASSLGLAGLSYEQYF. The CDR3 DNA sequence: TGTGCCAGCAGCTTAGGGCTAGCGGGCCTCTCCTACGAGCAGTACTTC.

The chain employs TRBV27 and TRBJ2-7, with 7 bases fitting TRBD2. V lost 2 bases and J lost 0; bases outside the gene matches: 4. Germline CDR1 and CDR2: MNHEY and SMNVEV (reference sequence). The CDR3 consists of 15 residues. The CDR3 region is CASSLRAGDSYEQYF. CDR3 DNA: TGTGCCAGCAGTTTAAGGGCGGGGGACTCCTACGAGCAGTACTTC.

This clonotype was picked up a small number of times. This chain uses TRBV20-1 with TRBJ2-1, with TRBD2 matching 11 bases. V was clipped by 5 bases and J by 9 bases; unmatched bases: 9. Germline-derived CDR1 and CDR2 are DFQATT and SNEGSKA (reference sequence). The CDR3 has 14 residues. DNA for the CDR3: TGCAGTGCTCTAGCGGGAGGTCGTGTTGGTGAGCAGTTCTTC. Translation gives CSALAGGRVGEQFF.

The rearrangement uses TRBV10-3 and TRBJ2-3; unclear D gene. This CDR3 comprises 12 residues. Deletions cut 9 bases from V and 2 bases from J, with 9 bases between. CDR1 ENHRY and CDR2 SYGVKD come from the germline V gene. The CDR3 sequence: CAIGPSTDTQYF. CDR3 bases: TGTGCCATAGGGCCGTCCACAGATACGCAGTATTTT.

This clonotype appeared many times. The chain uses TRBV6-2 or TRBV6-3 and TRBJ1-5, with a tentative D call TRBD1 (5 bases). CDR1 and CDR2 from the germline V gene are MNHEY and SVGEGT. The V and J ends lost 11 bases and 6 bases respectively, with 17 bases between them. The CDR3 sequence is 13 residues long. The CDR3 sequence: CAGAKGGAQPQHF. CDR3 coding DNA: TGTGCCGGGGCTAAGGGAGGTGCTCAGCCCCAGCATTTT.

This clonotype came up many times. V usage is TRBV28 and J usage is TRBJ2-1; D is possibly TRBD2 (6 bases). Between the trimmed V and J ends, which lost 3 bases and 5 bases, there was a span of 17 bases. This CDR3 contains 16 residues. CDR1 MDHEN and CDR2 SYDVKM come from the germline V gene. CDR3 sequence (DNA): TGTGCCAGCAGTTTCGGGCGGGGTTGGAGAAACAATGAGCAGTTCTTC. This sequence encodes CASSFGRGWRNNEQFF.

This clonotype was picked up a small number of times. The chain recombines TRBV6-1 with TRBJ2-3, with 12 bases identical to TRBD1. J gave up 5 bases and V 11 bases, and 11 bases lay outside the gene matches. The CDR3 is made up of 15 amino acids. Per the germline V gene, CDR1 is MNHNS and CDR2 is SASEGT. The CDR3 DNA sequence: TGTGCCCTAAGGGCGGGACAGGGGGCCGGAGATACGCAGTATTTT. Amino acid sequence: CALRAGQGAGDTQYF.